This paragraph reports one T cell receptor (beta chain). What it recognizes is unknown. The sample originates from a study of response to subunit inactivated influenza vaccine. TCRdb used MiXCR to reprocess the RT-PCR reads, holding one entry per CDR3 protein. The table includes about 190,000 distinct CDR3 sequences, about an eighth detected once. This CDR3 contains 14 residues. Between the trimmed V and J ends, which lost 3 bases and 0 bases, there was a span of 9 bases. Germline CDR1 reads SGHAT; CDR2 reads FQNNGV. Study results and caveats: A suggestion made by the authors is that each seasonal influenza vaccination recruits few new T cells.

Sequenced here: CD8+ T cells sorted from PBMCs, sampled 4 to 6 days after vaccination. The rearrangement joins TRBV11-2 to TRBJ2-7, with no clear D. This clonotype originated in a man aged 50 or older who received an inactivated influenza vaccine. The CDR3 nucleotides are TGTGCCAGCAGCTTTTTCCCGGTCTCCTACGAGCAGTACTTC. This translates into CASSFFPVSYEQYF.